These 23 T cell receptor beta chains came from one sample sequenced in a study of blood T cell repertoires in COVID-19. Data came from immunoSEQ multiplex PCR; TCRdb stores just in-frame clones and leaves some out. The repertoire holds more than 85,000 clones, with about four fifths as singletons. The sample taken for sequencing was peripheral blood. Receptors were obtained from a woman aged 80 or over with acute or convalescent COVID-19.

The gene calls are TRBV5-4 and TRBJ2-3; no definite D call. Per germline, CDR1 SGHNT and CDR2 YYREEE (reference sequence). This CDR3 contains 14 residues. V was pared by 0 bases and J by 0 bases, with 5 bases between. This CDR3 reads CASSLDSSTDTQYF. The CDR3, as DNA: TGTGCCAGCAGCTTGGACAGCAGCACAGATACGCAGTATTTT.

V and J are TRBV7-2 and TRBJ2-1, with D maybe TRBD1 (5 bases). Germline V CDR1 and CDR2: SGHTA, FQGNSA. The V end was cut by 3 bases, the J end by 0 bases, with 9 bases between. The CDR3 is 15 amino acids. CDR3 amino acids: CASSLDKSSYNEQFF. The CDR3, as DNA: TGTGCCAGCAGCTTGGACAAGAGCTCCTACAATGAGCAGTTCTTC.

The chain carries TRBV13 and TRBJ2-7, with D tentatively TRBD1 (5 bases). Trimming removed 5 bases at V and 0 bases at J, with 17 bases between. This CDR3 has 16 amino acids. CDR1 PRHDT and CDR2 FYEKMQ come from the germline V gene (reference sequence). CDR3 in DNA: TGTGCCAGCAGCCTGGGGCTCCGCCATAGCTCCTACGAGCAGTACTTC. Translated, it gives CASSLGLRHSSYEQYF.

The rearrangement joins TRBV10-2 to TRBJ2-4, with TRBD1 as a possible D gene (5 bases). This CDR3 contains 16 residues. V was cut by 2 bases and J by 3 bases, with 14 bases left in between. Germline-derived CDR1 and CDR2 are WSHSY and SAAADI. The CDR3 nucleotides read TGCGCCAGCAGTGAGCTAACAGGTTGGGGCAAAAACATTCAGTACTTC. It codes for CASSELTGWGKNIQYF.

The chain uses TRBV2 and TRBJ2-3, with 13 positions matching TRBD2. CDR1 and CDR2 from the germline V gene are SNHLY and FYNNEI. V gave up 9 bases and J gave up 5 bases; unmatched junction bases: 8. This CDR3 has 15 amino acids. DNA for the CDR3: TGTGCCAGGGGGGGGACTAGCGGGATTGTAGATACGCAGTATTTT. Its protein is CARGGTSGIVDTQYF.

This clone came up once. Other DNA sequences within the sample encode an identical CDR3. CDR3 amino acids: CASSLSHEQYF. In nucleotides, the CDR3 is TGTGCCAGCAGCTTATCTCACGAGCAGTACTTC. The chain joins TRBV7-9 to TRBJ2-7; D is undetermined. The V end lost 2 bases, the J end lost 5 bases, and 4 bases lay between the germline ends. The CDR3 spans 11 residues. Germline CDR1 reads SEHNR; CDR2 reads FQNEAQ (reference sequence).

This clone appeared once. The chain is built from TRBV11-2 and TRBJ2-2; D unclear. This CDR3 has 13 amino acids. The V end lost 1 base, the J end lost 4 bases, and 4 bases lay between the germline ends. The germline V gene has CDR1 SGHAT and CDR2 FQNNGV. As DNA, the CDR3 is TGTGCCAGCAGCTTAGGCGGCACCGGGGAGCTGTTTTTT. Translating it yields CASSLGGTGELFF.

This clone was seen many times. The V gene is TRBV24-1, the J gene TRBJ2-2; D is possibly TRBD2 (5 bases). The CDR3 contains 13 residues. The V and J ends lost 9 bases and 2 bases respectively, with 9 bases between them. Germline assignment: CDR1 KGHDR and CDR2 SFDVKD. CDR3 amino acids: CATEGGNTGELFF. The CDR3 DNA is TGTGCCACCGAAGGAGGAAACACCGGGGAGCTGTTTTTT.

V and J are TRBV18 and TRBJ2-5; TRBD1 aligns across 9 bases. The trim removed 6 bases at V and 6 bases at J, leaving 8 bases unmatched. This CDR3 region has 14 residues. Per the germline V gene, CDR1 is KGHSH and CDR2 is LQKENI. The CDR3 sequence: CASSIGTGSKTQYF. The CDR3 nucleotides are TGTGCCAGCTCGATCGGGACAGGGAGTAAGACCCAGTACTTC.

This chain joins TRBV29-1 and TRBJ2-7; tentative D call: TRBD2 (6 bases). Germline-derived CDR1 and CDR2 are SQVTM and ANQGSEA. The CDR3 runs to 11 residues. V lost 7 bases and J 2 bases, leaving 9 bases between the germline ends. CDR3 loop: CSASSAYEQYF. CDR3 nucleotides: TGCAGCGCCTCTAGCGCCTACGAGCAGTACTTC.

V and J are TRBV29-1 and TRBJ2-1; possibly TRBD2 for D (6 bases). Germline V gene data show CDR1 as SQVTM and CDR2 as ANQGSEA. The ends were cut back, 6 bases at V and 2 bases at J, with 14 bases in the middle. The CDR3 is 14 residues long. For the CDR3, the DNA is TGCAGCGTAGTGCGGGACGGAGCCTACAATGAGCAGTTCTTC. Translating it yields CSVVRDGAYNEQFF.

The chain uses TRBV5-1 and TRBJ2-5; 7 bases fit TRBD2. The CDR3 runs 14 residues. The ends lost 4 bases at V and 2 bases at J; junction bases unmatched: 5. Germline V gives CDR1 SGHRS, CDR2 YFSETQ. The CDR3 DNA follows: TGCGCCAGCAGCCAGCTAGCGGTACAAGAGACCCAGTACTTC. It is translated as CASSQLAVQETQYF.

The V and J genes are TRBV19 and TRBJ1-4, with TRBD1 matching 9 bases. The CDR3 covers 14 residues. Germline CDR1 is LNHDA and CDR2 is SQIVND (reference sequence). Trimming took 5 bases from V and 7 from J; bases not matched to a gene: 5. The CDR3 loop is CASSRTGVTEKLFF. The CDR3 DNA follows: TGTGCCAGTAGTCGGACAGGGGTTACTGAAAAACTGTTTTTT.

The chain combines TRBV30 with TRBJ1-6; D is uncertain. Germline CDR1 GTSNPN, CDR2 SVGIG (reference sequence). This CDR3 has 15 residues. V was trimmed by 1 base and J by 3 bases, leaving 10 bases between them. Here the CDR3 DNA reads TGTGCCTGGAGTGCCCCGGGGTTCTATAATTCACCCCTCCACTTT. It translates to CAWSAPGFYNSPLHF.

There are a few counts of this clone. The chain joins TRBV2 to TRBJ1-1, with D possibly being TRBD1 (6 bases). The V gene's germline CDR1 is SNHLY and CDR2 FYNNEI. Trimming stripped 4 bases from V and 5 bases from J, with 14 bases between. This CDR3 has 14 amino acids. CDR3 in amino acids: CASSVQGIGTEAFF. CDR3 DNA: TGTGCCAGCAGTGTCCAGGGGATAGGGACTGAAGCTTTCTTT.

The chain combines TRBV5-1 with TRBJ2-5, with D unresolved. CDR1 and CDR2 (germline): SGHRS, YFSETQ. Trimming removed 1 base at V and 5 bases at J, with 15 bases between. This CDR3 comprises 15 residues. The CDR3 sequence is CASSLSPQALETQYF. The CDR3 DNA is TGCGCCAGCAGCTTGAGTCCGCAGGCACTGGAGACCCAGTACTTC.

This clone was seen more than once but under ten times. V usage is TRBV28 and J usage is TRBJ1-4, with unresolved D. V was pared by 3 bases and J by 7 bases, with 12 bases between. This CDR3 comprises 14 residues. CDR1 and CDR2 from the germline V gene are MDHEN and SYDVKM. The CDR3, as DNA: TGTGCCAGCAGTTTGGAGGGAGATGGTGAAAAACTGTTTTTT. As protein: CASSLEGDGEKLFF. Looking up the rest from reference TRBV28 and TRBJ1-4 gives the full variable domain: DVKVTQSSRYLVKRTGEKVFLECVQDMDHENMFWYRQDPGLGLRLIYFSYDVKMKEKGDIPEGYSVSREKKERFSLILESASTNQTSMYLCASSLEGDGEKLFFGSGTQLSVL.

This sequence joins TRBV27 and TRBJ1-2; the D gene is possibly TRBD1 (6 bases). Per the germline V gene, CDR1 is MNHEY and CDR2 is SMNVEV (reference sequence). This CDR3 has 13 amino acids. With 6 bases removed from V and 4 bases from J, the gap between germline ends came to 12 bases. The DNA of the CDR3 is TGTGCCAGCAGAGGCGGGGGGCTCTATGGCTACACCTTC. Translated, it gives CASRGGGLYGYTF.

The chain carries TRBV5-6 and TRBJ2-5; D might be TRBD1 (6 bases). CDR1 is SGHDT, CDR2 YYEEEE, per germline. CDR3 length: 15 residues. The V end was cut by 4 bases, the J end by 2 bases, with 15 bases between. The CDR3 is CASSRWGTPQETQYF. CDR3 coding DNA: TGTGCCAGCAGCCGATGGGGGACACCACAAGAGACCCAGTACTTC.

J is TRBJ2-1 and V is TRBV7-7; 13 bases map to TRBD2. V was clipped by 5 bases and J by 7 bases; unmatched bases: 5. CDR1 SSHAT and CDR2 FNYEAQ come from the germline V gene (reference sequence). This CDR3 has 15 amino acids. The CDR3 DNA is TGTGCCAGCAGCCCTACTAGCGGGAGGGCGAATGAGCAGTTCTTC. Residues: CASSPTSGRANEQFF.

The gene calls are TRBV11-3 and TRBJ2-1, with TRBD2 matching 9 bases. The CDR3 sequence is 15 residues long. The V gene end was trimmed by 5 bases and the J gene end by 2 bases; junction bases not matched to a gene: 4. Germline assignment: CDR1 SGHNT and CDR2 YENEEA. CDR3 sequence reads: CASSKRTSAYNEQFF. The CDR3, as DNA: TGTGCCAGCAGCAAGCGGACTAGCGCCTACAATGAGCAGTTCTTC.

V and J are TRBV5-1 and TRBJ2-3; D unresolved. The CDR3 has 14 residues. Trimming shortened V by 0 bases and J by 4 bases, and 9 bases separated the two germline ends. CDR1 SGHRS and CDR2 YFSETQ come from the germline V gene. CDR3 loop: CASSLGLEADTQYF. The CDR3 nucleotides read TGCGCCAGCAGCTTGGGGCTAGAGGCAGATACGCAGTATTTT.

This clone has just a few counts. The DNA for the CDR3 is TGTGCCAGCAGTGAAGTGGGGGGGTCTGGGGCCAACGTCCTGACTTTC. Translation: CASSEVGGSGANVLTF. The chain couples TRBV2 to TRBJ2-6; TRBD2 aligns across 7 bases. The germline CDR1 and CDR2 sequences are SNHLY and FYNNEI. The CDR3 is 16 residues long. V shed 1 base, J shed 1 base, and the junction held 1 base outside the gene matches.